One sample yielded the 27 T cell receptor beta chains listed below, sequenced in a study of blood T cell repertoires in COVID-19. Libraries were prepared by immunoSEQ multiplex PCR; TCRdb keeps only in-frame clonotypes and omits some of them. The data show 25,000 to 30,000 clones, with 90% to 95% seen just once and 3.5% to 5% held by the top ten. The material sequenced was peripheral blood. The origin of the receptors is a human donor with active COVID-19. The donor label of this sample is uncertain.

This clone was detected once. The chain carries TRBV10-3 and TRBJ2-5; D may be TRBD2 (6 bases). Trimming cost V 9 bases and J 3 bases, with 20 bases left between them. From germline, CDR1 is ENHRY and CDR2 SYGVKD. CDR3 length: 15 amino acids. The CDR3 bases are TGTGCCATTAGGGCTGGCGGGATAGAAAAAGAGACCCAGTACTTC. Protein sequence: CAIRAGGIEKETQYF.

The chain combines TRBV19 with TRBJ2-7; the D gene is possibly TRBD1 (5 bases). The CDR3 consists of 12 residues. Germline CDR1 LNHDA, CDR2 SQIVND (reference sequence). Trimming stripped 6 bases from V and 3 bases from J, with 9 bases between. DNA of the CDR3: TGTGCCAGTAGGTCAGGGAACTACGAGCAGTACTTC. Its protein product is CASRSGNYEQYF.

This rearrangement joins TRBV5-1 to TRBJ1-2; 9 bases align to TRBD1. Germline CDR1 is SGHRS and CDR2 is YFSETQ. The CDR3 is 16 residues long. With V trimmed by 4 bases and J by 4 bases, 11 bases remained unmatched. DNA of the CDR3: TGCGCCAGCAGCCCGGACGGGGACAGGGTGTCCTATGGCTACACCTTC. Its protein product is CASSPDGDRVSYGYTF.

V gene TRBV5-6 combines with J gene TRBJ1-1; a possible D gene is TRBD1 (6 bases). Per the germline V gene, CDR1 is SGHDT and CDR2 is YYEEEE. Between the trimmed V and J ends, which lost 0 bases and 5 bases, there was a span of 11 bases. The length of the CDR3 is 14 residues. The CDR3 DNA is TGTGCCAGCAGCTTGGTGCAGGGGAAAACTGAAGCTTTCTTT. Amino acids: CASSLVQGKTEAFF.

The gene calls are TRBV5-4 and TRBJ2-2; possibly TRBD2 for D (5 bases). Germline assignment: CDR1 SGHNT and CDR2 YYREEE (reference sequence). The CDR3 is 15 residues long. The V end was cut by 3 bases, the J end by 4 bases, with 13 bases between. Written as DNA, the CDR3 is TGTGCCAGCAGCTCCAAGGGAGAGAGCACCGGGGAGCTGTTTTTT. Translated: CASSSKGESTGELFF.

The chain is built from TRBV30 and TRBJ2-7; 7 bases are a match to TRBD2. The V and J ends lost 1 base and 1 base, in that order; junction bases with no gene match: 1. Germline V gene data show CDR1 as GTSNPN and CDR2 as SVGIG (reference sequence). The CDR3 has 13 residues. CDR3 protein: CAWSGGLSYEQYF. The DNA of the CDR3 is TGTGCCTGGAGTGGGGGACTATCCTACGAGCAGTACTTC. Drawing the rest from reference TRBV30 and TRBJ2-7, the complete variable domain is SQTIHQWPATLVQPVGSPLSLECTVEGTSNPNLYWYRQAAGRGLQLLFYSVGIGQISSEVPQNLSASRPQDRQFILSSKKLLLSDSGFYLCAWSGGLSYEQYFGPGTRLTVT.

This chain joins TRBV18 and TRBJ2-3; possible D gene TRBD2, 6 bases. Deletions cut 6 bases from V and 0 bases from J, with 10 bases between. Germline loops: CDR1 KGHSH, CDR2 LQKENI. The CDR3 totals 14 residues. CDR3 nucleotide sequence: TGTGCCAGCTCTACCAGCGGGAGCACAGATACGCAGTATTTT. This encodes CASSTSGSTDTQYF.

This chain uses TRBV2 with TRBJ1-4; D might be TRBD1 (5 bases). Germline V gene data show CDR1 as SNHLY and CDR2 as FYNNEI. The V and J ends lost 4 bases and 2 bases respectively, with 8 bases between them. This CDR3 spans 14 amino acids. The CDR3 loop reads CASSVGTTNEKLFF. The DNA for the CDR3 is TGTGCCAGCAGTGTGGGGACTACTAATGAAAAACTGTTTTTT.

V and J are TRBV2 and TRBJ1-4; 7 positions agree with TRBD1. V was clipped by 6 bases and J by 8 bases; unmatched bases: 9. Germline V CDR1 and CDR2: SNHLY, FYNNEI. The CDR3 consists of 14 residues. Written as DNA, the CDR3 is TGTGCCAGCAGGGCCGGGACAGCAGAAGAAAAACTGTTTTTT. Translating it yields CASRAGTAEEKLFF.

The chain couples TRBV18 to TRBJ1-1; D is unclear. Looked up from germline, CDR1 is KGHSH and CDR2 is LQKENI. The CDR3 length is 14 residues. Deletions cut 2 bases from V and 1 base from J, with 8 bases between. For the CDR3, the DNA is TGTGCCAGCTCACCAAACCGGGGGAACACTGAAGCTTTCTTT. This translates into CASSPNRGNTEAFF.

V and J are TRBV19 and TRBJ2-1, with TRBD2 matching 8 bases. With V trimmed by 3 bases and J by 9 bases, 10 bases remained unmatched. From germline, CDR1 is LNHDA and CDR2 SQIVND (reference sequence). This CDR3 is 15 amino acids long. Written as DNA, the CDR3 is TGTGCCAGTAGTATTAAAGCGGGAGTAGTTGGTGAGCAGTTCTTC. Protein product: CASSIKAGVVGEQFF.

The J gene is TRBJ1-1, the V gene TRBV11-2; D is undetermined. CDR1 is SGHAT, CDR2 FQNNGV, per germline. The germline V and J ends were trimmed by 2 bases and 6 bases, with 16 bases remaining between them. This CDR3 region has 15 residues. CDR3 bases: TGTGCCAGCAGCTTACGACCCGATTTAACAGCTGAAGCTTTCTTT. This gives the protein CASSLRPDLTAEAFF.

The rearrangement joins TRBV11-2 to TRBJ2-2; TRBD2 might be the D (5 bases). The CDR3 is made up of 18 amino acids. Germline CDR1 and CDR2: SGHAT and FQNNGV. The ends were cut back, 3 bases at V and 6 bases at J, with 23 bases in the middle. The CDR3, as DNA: TGTGCCAGCAGCTTCCCCCTGTTCCGGGCTAGAGGGTCCGGGGAGCTGTTTTTT. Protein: CASSFPLFRARGSGELFF.

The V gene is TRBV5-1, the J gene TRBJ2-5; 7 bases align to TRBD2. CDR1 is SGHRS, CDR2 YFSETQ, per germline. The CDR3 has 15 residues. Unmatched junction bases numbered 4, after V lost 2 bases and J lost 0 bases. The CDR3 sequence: CASSFSSGDQETQYF. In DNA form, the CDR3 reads TGCGCCAGCAGCTTCTCCAGCGGGGACCAAGAGACCCAGTACTTC. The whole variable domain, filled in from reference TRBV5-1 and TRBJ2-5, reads KAGVTQTPRYLIKTRGQQVTLSCSPISGHRSVSWYQQTPGQGLQFLFEYFSETQRNKGNFPGRFSGRQFSNSRSEMNVSTLELGDSALYLCASSFSSGDQETQYFGPGTRLLVL.

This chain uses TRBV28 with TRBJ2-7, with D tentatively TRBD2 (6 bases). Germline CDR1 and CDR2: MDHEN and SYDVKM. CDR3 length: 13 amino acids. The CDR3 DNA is TGTGTTACAGCGGGTGTTGGGTTATACGAGCAGTACTTC. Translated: CVTAGVGLYEQYF.

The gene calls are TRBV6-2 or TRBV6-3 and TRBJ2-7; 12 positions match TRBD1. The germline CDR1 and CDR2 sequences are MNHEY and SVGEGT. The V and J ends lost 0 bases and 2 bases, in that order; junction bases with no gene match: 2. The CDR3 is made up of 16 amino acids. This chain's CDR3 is CASSYSGTGGAYEQYF. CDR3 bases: TGTGCCAGCAGTTACTCCGGGACAGGGGGCGCCTACGAGCAGTACTTC.

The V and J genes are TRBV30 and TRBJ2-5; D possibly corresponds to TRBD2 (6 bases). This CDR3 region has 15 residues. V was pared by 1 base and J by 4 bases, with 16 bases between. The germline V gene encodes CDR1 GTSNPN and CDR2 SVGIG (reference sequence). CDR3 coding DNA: TGTGCCTGGAGTGGAGTCGGAGGGTTTGGAGAGACCCAGTACTTC. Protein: CAWSGVGGFGETQYF. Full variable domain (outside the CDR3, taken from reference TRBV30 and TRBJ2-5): SQTIHQWPATLVQPVGSPLSLECTVEGTSNPNLYWYRQAAGRGLQLLFYSVGIGQISSEVPQNLSASRPQDRQFILSSKKLLLSDSGFYLCAWSGVGGFGETQYFGPGTRLLVL.

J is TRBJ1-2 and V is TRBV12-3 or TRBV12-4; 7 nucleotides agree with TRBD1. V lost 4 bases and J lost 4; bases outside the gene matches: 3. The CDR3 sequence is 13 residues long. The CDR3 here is CASSSGTVYGYTF. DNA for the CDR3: TGTGCCAGCAGTTCCGGGACAGTCTATGGCTACACCTTC.

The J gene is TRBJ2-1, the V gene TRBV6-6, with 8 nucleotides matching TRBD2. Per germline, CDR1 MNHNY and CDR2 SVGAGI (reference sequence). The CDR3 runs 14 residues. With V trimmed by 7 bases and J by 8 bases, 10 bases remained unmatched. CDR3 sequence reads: CASTYGTSVDEQFF. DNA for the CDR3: TGTGCCAGCACCTACGGGACTAGTGTCGATGAGCAGTTCTTC.

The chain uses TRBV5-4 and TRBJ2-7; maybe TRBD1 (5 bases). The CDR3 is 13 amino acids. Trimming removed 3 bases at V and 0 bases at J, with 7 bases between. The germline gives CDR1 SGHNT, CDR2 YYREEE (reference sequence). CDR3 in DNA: TGTGCCAGCAGCTATAGGGGCTCCTACGAGCAGTACTTC. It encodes CASSYRGSYEQYF.

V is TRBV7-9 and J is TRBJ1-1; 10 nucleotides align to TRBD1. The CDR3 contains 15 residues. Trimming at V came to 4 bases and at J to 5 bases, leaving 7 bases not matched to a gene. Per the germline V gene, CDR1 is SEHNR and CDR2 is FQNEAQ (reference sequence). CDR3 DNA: TGTGCCAGCAGCTCCGGACAGGGGGTAGGGACTGAAGCTTTCTTT. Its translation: CASSSGQGVGTEAFF.

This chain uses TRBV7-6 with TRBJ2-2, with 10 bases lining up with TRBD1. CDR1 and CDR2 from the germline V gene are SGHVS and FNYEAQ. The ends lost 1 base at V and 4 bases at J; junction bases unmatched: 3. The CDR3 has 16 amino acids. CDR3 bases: TGTGCCAGCAGCTTAGGGACAGGGGGAGGCACCGGGGAGCTGTTTTTT. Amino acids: CASSLGTGGGTGELFF.

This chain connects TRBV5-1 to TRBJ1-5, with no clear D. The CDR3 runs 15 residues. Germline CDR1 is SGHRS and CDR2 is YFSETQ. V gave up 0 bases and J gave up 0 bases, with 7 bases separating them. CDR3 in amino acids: CASSLDGDSNQPQHF. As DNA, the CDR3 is TGCGCCAGCAGCTTGGACGGGGATAGCAATCAGCCCCAGCATTTT.

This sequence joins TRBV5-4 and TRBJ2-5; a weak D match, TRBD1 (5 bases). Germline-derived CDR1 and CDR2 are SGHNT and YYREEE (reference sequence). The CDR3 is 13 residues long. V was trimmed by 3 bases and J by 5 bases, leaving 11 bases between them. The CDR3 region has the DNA TGTGCCAGCAGCTCGACCTGGGGCGAGACCCAGTACTTC. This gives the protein CASSSTWGETQYF.

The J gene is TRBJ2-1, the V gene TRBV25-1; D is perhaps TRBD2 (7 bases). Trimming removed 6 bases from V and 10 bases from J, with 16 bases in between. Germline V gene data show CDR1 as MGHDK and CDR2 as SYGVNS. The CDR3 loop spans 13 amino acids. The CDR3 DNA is TGTGCCAGCAGCCTGCAGGGGAGGGCGGAGCAGTTCTTC. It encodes CASSLQGRAEQFF.

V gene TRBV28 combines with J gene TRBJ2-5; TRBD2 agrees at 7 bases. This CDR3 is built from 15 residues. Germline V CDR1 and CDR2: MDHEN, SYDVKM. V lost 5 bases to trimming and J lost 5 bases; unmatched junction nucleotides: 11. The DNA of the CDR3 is TGTGCCAGCAGTGTTAGCGGGTCCGACCGGGAGACCCAGTACTTC. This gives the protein CASSVSGSDRETQYF.

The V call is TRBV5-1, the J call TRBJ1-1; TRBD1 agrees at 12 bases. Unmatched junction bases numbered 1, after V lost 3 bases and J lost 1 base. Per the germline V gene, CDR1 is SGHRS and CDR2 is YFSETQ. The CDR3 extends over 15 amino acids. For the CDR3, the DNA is TGCGCCAGCAGCTGGGGACAGGGGGCGAACACTGAAGCTTTCTTT. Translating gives CASSWGQGANTEAFF.